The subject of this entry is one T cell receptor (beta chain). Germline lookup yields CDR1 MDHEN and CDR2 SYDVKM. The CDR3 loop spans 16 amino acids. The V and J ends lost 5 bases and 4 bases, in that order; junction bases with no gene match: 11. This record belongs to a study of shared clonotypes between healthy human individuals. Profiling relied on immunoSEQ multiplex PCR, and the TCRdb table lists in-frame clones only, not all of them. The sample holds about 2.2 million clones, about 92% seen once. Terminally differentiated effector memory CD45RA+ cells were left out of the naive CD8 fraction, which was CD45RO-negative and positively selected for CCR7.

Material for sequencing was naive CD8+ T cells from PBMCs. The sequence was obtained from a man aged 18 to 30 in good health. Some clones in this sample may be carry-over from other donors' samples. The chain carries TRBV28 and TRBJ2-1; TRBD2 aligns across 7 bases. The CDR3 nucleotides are TGTGCCAGCAGTCCGGGCAGGCTAGCGGAGTACAATGAGCAGTTCTTC. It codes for CASSPGRLAEYNEQFF. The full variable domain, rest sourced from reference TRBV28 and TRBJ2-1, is DVKVTQSSRYLVKRTGEKVFLECVQDMDHENMFWYRQDPGLGLRLIYFSYDVKMKEKGDIPEGYSVSREKKERFSLILESASTNQTSMYLCASSPGRLAEYNEQFFGPGTRLTVL.